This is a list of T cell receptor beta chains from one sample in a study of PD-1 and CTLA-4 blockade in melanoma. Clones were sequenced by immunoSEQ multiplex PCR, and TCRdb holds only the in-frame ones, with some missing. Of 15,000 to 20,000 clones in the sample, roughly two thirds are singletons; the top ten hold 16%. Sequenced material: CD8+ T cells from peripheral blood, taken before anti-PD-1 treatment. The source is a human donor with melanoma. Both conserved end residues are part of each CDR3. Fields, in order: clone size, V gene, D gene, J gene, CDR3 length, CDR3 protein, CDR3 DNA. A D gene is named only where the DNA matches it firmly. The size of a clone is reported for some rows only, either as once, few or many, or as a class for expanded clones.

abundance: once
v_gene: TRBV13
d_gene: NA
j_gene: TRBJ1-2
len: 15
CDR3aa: CASSLGQGRYYGYTF
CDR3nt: TGTGCCAGCAGCTTAGGGCAGGGTCGCTACTATGGCTACACCTTC

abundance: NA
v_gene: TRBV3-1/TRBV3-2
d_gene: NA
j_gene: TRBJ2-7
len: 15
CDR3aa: CASSQDLGGRSEQYF
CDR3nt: TGTGCCAGCAGCCAAGATTTAGGGGGTAGGAGCGAGCAGTACTTC

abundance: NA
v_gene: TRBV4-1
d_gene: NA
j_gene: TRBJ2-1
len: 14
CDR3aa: CASSLISSHNEQFF
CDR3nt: TGCGCCAGCAGCCTAATTAGCAGCCACAATGAGCAGTTCTTC

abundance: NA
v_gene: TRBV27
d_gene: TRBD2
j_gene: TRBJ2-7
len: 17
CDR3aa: CASSFIVGGTSFLEQYF
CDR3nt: TGTGCCAGCAGTTTTATTGTAGGTGGGACTAGCTTTTTGGAGCAGTACTTC

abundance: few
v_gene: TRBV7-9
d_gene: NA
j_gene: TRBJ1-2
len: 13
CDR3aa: CASSISQGRGYTF
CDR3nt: TGTGCCAGCAGCATTAGCCAGGGCAGGGGCTACACCTTC

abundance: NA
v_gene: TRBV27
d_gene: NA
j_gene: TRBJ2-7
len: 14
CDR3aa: CASSSSGSLYEQYF
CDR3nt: TGTGCCAGCAGTTCAAGCGGGTCCCTCTACGAGCAGTACTTC

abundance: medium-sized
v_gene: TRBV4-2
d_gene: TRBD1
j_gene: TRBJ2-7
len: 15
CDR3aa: CASSQVRQGNYEQYF
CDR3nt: TGTGCCAGCAGCCAAGTCCGACAGGGTAACTACGAGCAGTACTTC

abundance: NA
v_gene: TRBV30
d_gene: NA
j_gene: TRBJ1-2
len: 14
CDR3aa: CAWSWGTSNYGYTF
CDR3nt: TGTGCCTGGTCCTGGGGGACCTCTAACTATGGCTACACCTTC

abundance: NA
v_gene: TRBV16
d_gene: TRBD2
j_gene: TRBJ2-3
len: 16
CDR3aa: CASSQRLAGITDTQYF
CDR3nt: TGTGCCAGCAGCCAAAGACTAGCGGGGATCACAGATACGCAGTATTTT

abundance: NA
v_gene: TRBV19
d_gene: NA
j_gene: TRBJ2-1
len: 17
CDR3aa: CASSMGMRVSSYNEQFF
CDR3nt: TGTGCCAGTAGTATGGGGATGCGGGTAAGCTCCTACAATGAGCAGTTCTTC

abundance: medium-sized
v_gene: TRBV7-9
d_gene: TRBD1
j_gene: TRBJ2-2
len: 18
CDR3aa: CASSLISVGTGGTGELFF
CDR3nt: TGTGCCAGCAGCTTGATCTCAGTAGGGACAGGAGGCACCGGGGAGCTGTTTTTT

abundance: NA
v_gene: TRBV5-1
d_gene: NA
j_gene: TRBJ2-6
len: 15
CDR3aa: CASSLVRSGANVLTF
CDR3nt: TGCGCCAGCAGCTTGGTGCGCTCTGGGGCCAACGTCCTGACTTTC

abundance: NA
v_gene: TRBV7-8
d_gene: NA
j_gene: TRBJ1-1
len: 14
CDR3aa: CASSLSAGLAEAFF
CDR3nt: TGTGCCAGCAGCTTATCGGCAGGGTTGGCTGAAGCTTTCTTT

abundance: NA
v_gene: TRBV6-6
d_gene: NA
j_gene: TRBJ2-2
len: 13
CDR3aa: CATAGTLGGELFF
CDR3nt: TGTGCCACCGCCGGGACTCTTGGCGGGGAGCTGTTTTTT

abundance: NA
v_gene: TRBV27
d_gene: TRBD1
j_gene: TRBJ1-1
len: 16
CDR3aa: CASSFQDRGRRIEAFF
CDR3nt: TGTGCCAGCAGTTTCCAGGACAGGGGGCGCCGAATTGAAGCTTTCTTT

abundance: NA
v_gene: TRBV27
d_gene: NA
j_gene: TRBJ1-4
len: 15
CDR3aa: CASSLASATNEKLFF
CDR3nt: TGTGCCAGCAGCCTAGCGTCCGCAACTAATGAAAAACTGTTTTTT

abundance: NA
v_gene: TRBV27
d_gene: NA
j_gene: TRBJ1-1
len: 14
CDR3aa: CASSFRFAAAEAFF
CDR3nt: TGTGCCAGCAGTTTTCGGTTTGCGGCAGCCGAAGCTTTCTTT

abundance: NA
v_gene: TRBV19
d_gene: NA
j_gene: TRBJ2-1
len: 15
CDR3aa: CASSIDSGSYNEQFF
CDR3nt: TGTGCCAGTAGTATAGATTCGGGCTCCTACAATGAGCAGTTCTTC

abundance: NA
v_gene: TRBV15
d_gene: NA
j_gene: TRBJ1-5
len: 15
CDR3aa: CATSRDRGGTQPQHF
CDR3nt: TGTGCCACCAGCAGAGATCGGGGGGGGACTCAGCCCCAGCATTTT

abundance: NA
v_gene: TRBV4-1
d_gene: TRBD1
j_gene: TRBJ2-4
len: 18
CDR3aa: CASSQYVGGQGLENIQYF
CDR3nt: TGCGCCAGCAGCCAGTACGTAGGAGGACAGGGGCTGGAAAACATTCAGTACTTC

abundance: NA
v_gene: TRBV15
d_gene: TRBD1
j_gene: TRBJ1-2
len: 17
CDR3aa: CATSRYGQGLQGNGYTF
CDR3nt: TGTGCCACCAGCAGATATGGACAGGGGCTACAGGGGAATGGCTACACCTTC

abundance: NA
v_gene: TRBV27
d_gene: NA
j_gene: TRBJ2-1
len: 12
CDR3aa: CASRPGYNEQFF
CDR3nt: TGTGCCAGCCGCCCGGGGTACAATGAGCAGTTCTTC

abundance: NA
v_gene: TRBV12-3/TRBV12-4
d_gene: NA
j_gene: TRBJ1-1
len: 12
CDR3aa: CASSFGRNEAFF
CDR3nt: TGTGCCAGCAGTTTCGGCAGAAATGAAGCTTTCTTT

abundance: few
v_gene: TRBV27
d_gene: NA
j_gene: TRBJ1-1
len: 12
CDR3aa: CASSLGGREAFF
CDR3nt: TGTGCCAGCAGTTTAGGGGGCAGGGAAGCTTTCTTT

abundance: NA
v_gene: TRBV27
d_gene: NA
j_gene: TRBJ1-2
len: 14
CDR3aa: CASSLRGGNYGYTF
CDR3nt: TGTGCCAGCAGTTTAAGGGGCGGGAACTATGGCTACACCTTC

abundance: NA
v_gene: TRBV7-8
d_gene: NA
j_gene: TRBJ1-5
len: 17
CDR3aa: CASSATFDPNSNQPQHF
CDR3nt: TGTGCCAGCAGCGCTACCTTCGACCCTAATAGCAATCAGCCCCAGCATTTT

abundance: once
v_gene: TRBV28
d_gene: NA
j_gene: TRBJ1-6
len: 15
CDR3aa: CASSLRGYVQSPLHF
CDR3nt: TGTGCCAGCAGTTTGAGGGGATATGTGCAGTCACCCCTCCACTTT

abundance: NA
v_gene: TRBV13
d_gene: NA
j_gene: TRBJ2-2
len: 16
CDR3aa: CASSLEGLRNTGELFF
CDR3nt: TGTGCCAGCAGCTTAGAGGGACTTAGAAACACCGGGGAGCTGTTTTTT

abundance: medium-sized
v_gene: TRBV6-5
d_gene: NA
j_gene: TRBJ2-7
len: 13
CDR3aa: CATRDPTSYEQYF
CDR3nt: TGTGCCACCAGGGACCCCACCTCATACGAGCAGTACTTC

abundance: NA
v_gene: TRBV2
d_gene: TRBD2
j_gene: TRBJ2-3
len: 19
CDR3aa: CASITTRLLAGESTDTQYF
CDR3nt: TGTGCCAGCATTACTACCCGATTACTAGCGGGGGAGTCCACAGATACGCAGTATTTT

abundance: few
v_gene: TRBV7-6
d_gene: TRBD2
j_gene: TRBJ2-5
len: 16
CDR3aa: CASSLEPSGGSETQYF
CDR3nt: TGTGCCAGCAGCTTAGAGCCTAGCGGGGGGTCCGAGACCCAGTACTTC

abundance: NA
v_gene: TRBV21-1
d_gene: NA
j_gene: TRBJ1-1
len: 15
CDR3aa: CASSKERRMNTEAFF
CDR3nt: TGTGCCAGCAGCAAAGAGCGGAGGATGAACACTGAAGCTTTCTTT

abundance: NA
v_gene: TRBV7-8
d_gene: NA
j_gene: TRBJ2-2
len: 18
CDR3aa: CASSLTVRGAGLNGELFF
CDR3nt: TGTGCCAGCAGCCTAACCGTTCGGGGTGCAGGGCTCAACGGGGAGCTGTTTTTT

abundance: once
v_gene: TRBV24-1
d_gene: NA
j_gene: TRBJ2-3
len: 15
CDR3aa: CATRRSDYGTDTQYF
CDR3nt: TGTGCCACCAGAAGATCTGACTATGGCACAGATACGCAGTATTTT

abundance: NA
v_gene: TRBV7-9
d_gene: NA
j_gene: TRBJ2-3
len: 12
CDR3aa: CASSLYLDTQYF
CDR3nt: TGTGCCAGCAGCTTATATCTGGATACGCAGTATTTT

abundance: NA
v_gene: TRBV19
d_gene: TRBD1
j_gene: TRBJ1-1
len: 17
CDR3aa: CASSPLGQGLLGTEAFF
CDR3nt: TGTGCCAGTAGTCCTCTGGGACAGGGGTTATTAGGCACTGAAGCTTTCTTT

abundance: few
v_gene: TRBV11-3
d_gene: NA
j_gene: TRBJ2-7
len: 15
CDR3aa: CASSSHTGRDYEQYF
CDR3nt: TGTGCCAGCAGTTCTCACACAGGGCGGGACTACGAGCAGTACTTC

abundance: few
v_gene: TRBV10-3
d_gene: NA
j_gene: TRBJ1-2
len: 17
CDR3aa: CAISVVTAENPNYGYTF
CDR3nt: TGTGCCATCAGCGTCGTTACAGCCGAGAACCCTAACTATGGCTACACCTTC

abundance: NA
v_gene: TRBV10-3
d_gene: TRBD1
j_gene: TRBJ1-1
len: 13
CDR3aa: CAISESDREEAFF
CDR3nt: TGTGCCATCAGTGAGTCGGACAGGGAGGAAGCTTTCTTT

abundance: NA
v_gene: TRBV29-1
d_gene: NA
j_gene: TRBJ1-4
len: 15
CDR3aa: CSVYGSPEANEKLFF
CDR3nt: TGCAGCGTTTACGGCAGCCCGGAGGCTAATGAAAAACTGTTTTTT

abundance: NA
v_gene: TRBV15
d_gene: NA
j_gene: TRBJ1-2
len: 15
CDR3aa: CATSRDQEGKSGYTF
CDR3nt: TGTGCCACCAGCAGAGATCAGGAGGGGAAGAGTGGCTACACCTTC

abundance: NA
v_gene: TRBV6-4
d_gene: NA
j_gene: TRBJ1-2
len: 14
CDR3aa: CASSVTTAGYGYTF
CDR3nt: TGTGCCAGCAGTGTCACAACGGCGGGCTATGGCTACACCTTC

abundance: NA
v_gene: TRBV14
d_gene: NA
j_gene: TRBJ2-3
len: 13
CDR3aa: CASSQDRGDTQYF
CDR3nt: TGTGCCAGCAGCCAAGATCGGGGAGATACGCAGTATTTT

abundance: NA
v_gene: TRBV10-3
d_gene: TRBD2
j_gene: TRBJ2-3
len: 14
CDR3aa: CAMTGGGSADTQYF
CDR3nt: TGTGCCATGACTGGCGGGGGATCGGCAGATACGCAGTATTTT

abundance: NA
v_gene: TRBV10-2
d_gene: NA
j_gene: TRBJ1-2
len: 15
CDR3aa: CASSESVTDRRGYTF
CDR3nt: TGCGCCAGCAGTGAGTCAGTGACGGACCGACGAGGCTACACCTTC

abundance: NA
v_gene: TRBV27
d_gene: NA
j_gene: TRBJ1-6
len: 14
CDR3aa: CASRELAHNSPLHF
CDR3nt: TGTGCCAGCAGGGAACTTGCCCATAATTCACCCCTCCACTTT

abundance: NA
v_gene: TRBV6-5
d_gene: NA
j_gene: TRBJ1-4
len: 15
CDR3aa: CASSYSTATNEKLFF
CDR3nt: TGTGCCAGCAGTTACTCGACAGCAACTAATGAAAAACTGTTTTTT

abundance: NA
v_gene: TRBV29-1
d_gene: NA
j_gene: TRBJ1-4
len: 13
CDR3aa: CSVHQGSNEKLFF
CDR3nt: TGCAGCGTGCACCAGGGTAGTAATGAAAAACTGTTTTTT

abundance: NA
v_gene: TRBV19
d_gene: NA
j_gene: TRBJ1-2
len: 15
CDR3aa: CASIIGATANYGYTF
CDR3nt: TGTGCCAGTATAATCGGTGCGACAGCTAACTATGGCTACACCTTC